This is a list of T cell receptor beta chains from one sample in a study of shared clonotypes between healthy human individuals. The table came from immunoSEQ multiplex PCR; TCRdb's copy has only in-frame clones and leaves some out. The repertoire has about 2.1 million clones, about 93% of them found once; the top ten carry about 1.7%. Sample: naive CD8+ T cells from PBMCs. Source of these receptors: a man younger than 35 in good health. Some clones in this sample may be carry-over from other donors' samples. Both conserved end residues are part of each CDR3. The D gene is left open where the match is weak. Not every row has a clone size; where given, it reads once, few, many or a size class.

D gene: TRBD2
V gene: TRBV7-8
J gene: TRBJ2-5
clone size: NA
CDR3 DNA: TGTGCCAGCAGCCCCGGACTAGCGGCTAAAGAGACCCAGTACTTC
CDR3 protein: CASSPGLAAKETQYF

D gene: TRBD1
V gene: TRBV27
J gene: TRBJ2-1
clone size: NA
CDR3 DNA: TGTGCCAGCAGTTTGACAGGGCTGTATGAGCAGTTCTTC
CDR3 protein: CASSLTGLYEQFF

D gene: NA
V gene: TRBV6-5
J gene: TRBJ2-7
clone size: NA
CDR3 DNA: TGTGCCAGCAGACTCGGGCCCCTCGGGTCCGAGCAGTACTTC
CDR3 protein: CASRLGPLGSEQYF

D gene: NA
V gene: TRBV7-9
J gene: TRBJ2-1
clone size: NA
CDR3 DNA: TGTGCCAGCAGCTTCCTGGACGGGCCGTCATATGAGCAGTTCTTC
CDR3 protein: CASSFLDGPSYEQFF

D gene: TRBD1
V gene: TRBV6-1
J gene: TRBJ2-5
clone size: once
CDR3 DNA: TGTGCCAGCACCCCAGGGGGCATAGAGACCCAGTACTTC
CDR3 protein: CASTPGGIETQYF

D gene: TRBD2
V gene: TRBV9
J gene: TRBJ2-3
clone size: NA
CDR3 DNA: TGTGCCAGCAGCCCACAAGCGGGAGGAGTCCCTAGCACAGATACGCAGTATTTT
CDR3 protein: CASSPQAGGVPSTDTQYF

D gene: NA
V gene: TRBV10-3
J gene: TRBJ1-3
clone size: NA
CDR3 DNA: TGTGCCATCAGGACCGGAGCCTCTGGAAACACCATATATTTT
CDR3 protein: CAIRTGASGNTIYF

D gene: NA
V gene: TRBV7-8
J gene: TRBJ2-7
clone size: NA
CDR3 DNA: TGTGCCAGCAGTTCACCACGTTTTGGGGGCTCCTACGAGCAGTACTTC
CDR3 protein: CASSSPRFGGSYEQYF

D gene: TRBD1
V gene: TRBV4-2
J gene: TRBJ2-7
clone size: NA
CDR3 DNA: TGTGCCAGCAGCTCACAACTGGGACAGGTGGGCTACGAGCAGTGCTTC
CDR3 protein: CASSSQLGQVGYEQCF

D gene: TRBD2
V gene: TRBV6-4
J gene: TRBJ2-1
clone size: NA
CDR3 DNA: TGTGCCAGCAGTGATCCTAGCGGACCTTACAATGAGCAGTTCTTC
CDR3 protein: CASSDPSGPYNEQFF

D gene: NA
V gene: TRBV7-9
J gene: TRBJ2-5
clone size: NA
CDR3 DNA: TGTGCCAGCAGCCCCCGGGACCAAGAGACCCAGTACTTC
CDR3 protein: CASSPRDQETQYF

D gene: NA
V gene: TRBV2
J gene: TRBJ2-2
clone size: NA
CDR3 DNA: TGTGCCAGCAGTAACTTGACGGTAACCGGGGAGCTGTTTTTT
CDR3 protein: CASSNLTVTGELFF

D gene: TRBD2
V gene: TRBV27
J gene: TRBJ2-7
clone size: NA
CDR3 DNA: TGTGCCAGCAGTTTTATAGGCTGGGAGGGGTCCCACGAGCAGTACTTC
CDR3 protein: CASSFIGWEGSHEQYF

D gene: TRBD2
V gene: TRBV7-2
J gene: TRBJ2-1
clone size: NA
CDR3 DNA: TGTGCCAGCAGCTTTGGTTCCGGGAGGAACTACAATGAGCAGTTCTTC
CDR3 protein: CASSFGSGRNYNEQFF

D gene: NA
V gene: TRBV13
J gene: TRBJ1-2
clone size: NA
CDR3 DNA: TGTGCCAGCAGCCTAACAGCTAACTATGGCTACACCTTC
CDR3 protein: CASSLTANYGYTF

D gene: TRBD2
V gene: TRBV4-3
J gene: TRBJ2-1
clone size: NA
CDR3 DNA: TGCGCCAGCAGCCAAGACCTTAGCGGGTCCTCAAATGAGCAGTTCTTC
CDR3 protein: CASSQDLSGSSNEQFF

D gene: TRBD2
V gene: TRBV5-5
J gene: TRBJ2-7
clone size: NA
CDR3 DNA: TGTGCCAGCAGCTCCTGGTGGGGACTAGCGGGACCCGAGCAGTACTTC
CDR3 protein: CASSSWWGLAGPEQYF

D gene: TRBD1
V gene: TRBV10-3
J gene: TRBJ1-2
clone size: NA
CDR3 DNA: TGTGCCATCAGTGACGCGCAGCAAGACAGGGACTATGGCTACACCTTC
CDR3 protein: CAISDAQQDRDYGYTF

D gene: TRBD1
V gene: TRBV5-1
J gene: TRBJ2-7
clone size: NA
CDR3 DNA: TGCGCCAGCAGCTTGGGGACAGGATTCTACGAGCAGTACTTC
CDR3 protein: CASSLGTGFYEQYF

D gene: NA
V gene: TRBV4-1
J gene: TRBJ2-1
clone size: NA
CDR3 DNA: TGCGCCAGCAGCCAAGGAGGGTGGACGGGAAGCTCCTACAATGAGCAGTTCTTC
CDR3 protein: CASSQGGWTGSSYNEQFF

D gene: NA
V gene: TRBV19
J gene: TRBJ2-7
clone size: NA
CDR3 DNA: TGTGCCAGTAGCCTGGGTGGTCTTCAACCTCATCTCTACGAGCAGTACTTC
CDR3 protein: CASSLGGLQPHLYEQYF

D gene: NA
V gene: TRBV4-3
J gene: TRBJ1-1
clone size: NA
CDR3 DNA: TGCGCCAGCAGCCAAGAACTTGGAGGAGCTCGAGGGACTGAAGCTTTCTTT
CDR3 protein: CASSQELGGARGTEAFF

D gene: NA
V gene: TRBV19
J gene: TRBJ1-1
clone size: NA
CDR3 DNA: TGTGCCAGTAGTATTGGGGCGCGAGCTGAAGCTTTCTTT
CDR3 protein: CASSIGARAEAFF

D gene: NA
V gene: TRBV21-1
J gene: TRBJ1-2
clone size: NA
CDR3 DNA: TGTGCCAGCAGCAAAGTCGCCAGGCGGCTGGGCTATGGCTACACCTTC
CDR3 protein: CASSKVARRLGYGYTF

D gene: NA
V gene: TRBV28
J gene: TRBJ1-2
clone size: NA
CDR3 DNA: TGTGCCAGCAGTTTGAACAGGGTTACTTTGGGTTATGGCTACACCTTC
CDR3 protein: CASSLNRVTLGYGYTF

D gene: NA
V gene: TRBV5-1
J gene: TRBJ2-7
clone size: NA
CDR3 DNA: TGCGCCAGCAGCAAGGAAGGGAGGCATACCGGGGACGAGCAGTACTTC
CDR3 protein: CASSKEGRHTGDEQYF

D gene: NA
V gene: TRBV9
J gene: TRBJ2-3
clone size: NA
CDR3 DNA: TGTGCCAGCAGCGTAGAGGACGGTAGCACAGATACGCAGTATTTT
CDR3 protein: CASSVEDGSTDTQYF

D gene: NA
V gene: TRBV11-2
J gene: TRBJ1-1
clone size: NA
CDR3 DNA: TGTGCCAGCAGCCAACGAGGTGGCTTGAACACTGAAGCTTTCTTT
CDR3 protein: CASSQRGGLNTEAFF

D gene: NA
V gene: TRBV12-5
J gene: TRBJ2-1
clone size: NA
CDR3 DNA: TGTGCTAGTGGGGTACTAGGCTCCAGATCCTACAATGAGCAGTTCTTC
CDR3 protein: CASGVLGSRSYNEQFF

D gene: TRBD1
V gene: TRBV7-9
J gene: TRBJ2-7
clone size: NA
CDR3 DNA: TGTGCCAGCAGCCACGGGACAGACTACGAGCAGTACTTC
CDR3 protein: CASSHGTDYEQYF

D gene: NA
V gene: TRBV10-2
J gene: TRBJ1-2
clone size: NA
CDR3 DNA: TGCGCCGGTACGGGACCGCGGGGCTACACCTTC
CDR3 protein: CAGTGPRGYTF

D gene: NA
V gene: TRBV7-9
J gene: TRBJ1-2
clone size: NA
CDR3 DNA: TGTGCCAGCAGCTTAGTCCCGGGACCCTACTATGGCTACACCTTC
CDR3 protein: CASSLVPGPYYGYTF

D gene: NA
V gene: TRBV19
J gene: TRBJ2-7
clone size: NA
CDR3 DNA: TGTGCCAGTAGTGCCTCCGGGAGCTCCTACGAGCAGTACTTC
CDR3 protein: CASSASGSSYEQYF

D gene: NA
V gene: TRBV7-9
J gene: TRBJ2-7
clone size: NA
CDR3 DNA: TGTGCCAGCAGCTCTTTGACAGATTCCTACGAGCAGTACTTC
CDR3 protein: CASSSLTDSYEQYF

D gene: NA
V gene: TRBV5-1
J gene: TRBJ2-7
clone size: NA
CDR3 DNA: TGCGCCAGCAGCTTGGGGGGCTACGAGCAGTACTTC
CDR3 protein: CASSLGGYEQYF

D gene: NA
V gene: TRBV9
J gene: TRBJ2-7
clone size: NA
CDR3 DNA: TGTGCCAGCAGCCCCCGGGACGGATCCTACGAGCAGTACTTC
CDR3 protein: CASSPRDGSYEQYF

D gene: TRBD1
V gene: TRBV7-9
J gene: TRBJ2-7
clone size: NA
CDR3 DNA: TGTGCCAGCAGGTTTCAGTCCGGGACAGGGGACTACGAGCAGTACTTC
CDR3 protein: CASRFQSGTGDYEQYF